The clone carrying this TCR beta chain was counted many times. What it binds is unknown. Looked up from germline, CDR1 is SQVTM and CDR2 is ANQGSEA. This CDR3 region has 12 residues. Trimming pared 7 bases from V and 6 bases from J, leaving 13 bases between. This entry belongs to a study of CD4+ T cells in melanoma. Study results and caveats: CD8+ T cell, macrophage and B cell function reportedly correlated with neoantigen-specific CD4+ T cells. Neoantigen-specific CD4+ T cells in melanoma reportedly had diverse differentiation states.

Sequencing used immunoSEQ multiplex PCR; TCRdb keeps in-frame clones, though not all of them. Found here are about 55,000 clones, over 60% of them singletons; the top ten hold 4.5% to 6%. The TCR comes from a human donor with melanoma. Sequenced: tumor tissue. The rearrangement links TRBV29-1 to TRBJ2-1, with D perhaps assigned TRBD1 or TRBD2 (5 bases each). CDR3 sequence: CSAVGGPNEQFF. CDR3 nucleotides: TGCAGCGCCGTTGGGGGTCCCAATGAGCAGTTCTTC.